What follows are 24 T cell receptor beta chains derived from one specimen sequenced in a study of cytomegalovirus exposure and HLA in healthy donors. Amplification used 60 Vbeta primers and 13 Jbeta primers. TCRdb keeps only in-frame clones here, not all; method: immunoSEQ multiplex PCR. The sample has 90,000 to 150,000 clones, over 8.5% seen once; the top ten hold less than 6.5%. Sequencing was performed on PBMCs. The receptors derive from a woman aged 35 to 49 in good health and CMV-seropositive.

The sample holds a few counts of this clone. The same CDR3 can be traced to other DNA sequences in this sample. This sequence joins TRBV5-1 and TRBJ1-1, with D uncertain. There are 13 residues in the CDR3. Germline assignment: CDR1 SGHRS and CDR2 YFSETQ. Trimming took 1 base from V and 5 from J, leaving 9 bases between them. Here the CDR3 DNA reads TGCGCCAGCAGCTTGCGGGGAGGTACTGAAGCTTTCTTT. This encodes CASSLRGGTEAFF.

J is TRBJ2-1 and V is TRBV20-1; D unclear. Germline values: CDR1 DFQATT, CDR2 SNEGSKA (reference sequence). The germline V and J ends were trimmed by 3 bases and 6 bases, with 3 bases remaining between them. This CDR3 spans 10 amino acids. The CDR3 region is CSASINEQFF. In DNA, the CDR3 is TGCAGTGCTAGTATCAATGAGCAGTTCTTC.

By its share, this clone is medium-sized. The chain is built from TRBV6-5 and TRBJ2-5; a possible D gene is TRBD2 (6 bases). The V and J ends lost 2 bases and 5 bases respectively, with 18 bases between them. The CDR3 is 16 residues long. Germline values: CDR1 MNHEY, CDR2 SVGAGI. CDR3 nucleotide sequence: TGTGCCAGCAGTTACGGAGGGTCGTCTTATAGGGAGACCCAGTACTTC. Protein sequence: CASSYGGSSYRETQYF.

This clone has just a few counts. J is TRBJ1-2 and V is TRBV7-2; D uncertain. Germline CDR1 reads SGHTA; CDR2 reads FQGNSA. This CDR3 is 13 amino acids long. Trimming left V 1 base short and J 3 bases short, with 6 bases between. DNA for the CDR3: TGTGCCAGCAGCTTAGGTCAGGACTATGGCTACACCTTC. This translates into CASSLGQDYGYTF.

J is TRBJ2-1 and V is TRBV11-2; 10 bases line up with TRBD1. Germline V lookup: CDR1 SGHAT, CDR2 FQNNGV. The CDR3 contains 17 residues. Germline trimming cut 1 base from V and 3 bases from J; bases unmatched to any gene: 6. This chain's CDR3 is CASSLGRQGALYNEQFF. CDR3 coding DNA: TGTGCCAGCAGCTTAGGGAGACAGGGGGCGCTCTACAATGAGCAGTTCTTC.

The chain recombines TRBV6-6 with TRBJ2-7, with 7 bases fitting TRBD1. The V gene end was trimmed by 6 bases and the J gene end by 5 bases; junction bases not matched to a gene: 4. This CDR3 region has 12 residues. The germline V gene encodes CDR1 MNHNY and CDR2 SVGAGI (reference sequence). DNA for the CDR3: TGTGCCAGCAGGCACGACAGGGACGAGCAGTACTTC. Its protein product is CASRHDRDEQYF.

This chain connects TRBV5-1 to TRBJ2-4, with D maybe TRBD2 (6 bases). Germline V CDR1 and CDR2: SGHRS, YFSETQ. With 4 bases removed from V and 0 bases from J, the gap between germline ends came to 14 bases. The CDR3 runs to 16 residues. DNA of the CDR3: TGCGCCAGCAGCCAAGTGGGGGGTCTAGCCAAAAACATTCAGTACTTC. Amino acid sequence: CASSQVGGLAKNIQYF.

This clone turned up a few times. This rearrangement joins TRBV28 to TRBJ2-1, with D perhaps matching TRBD2 (7 bases). This CDR3 comprises 12 residues. Germline CDR1 and CDR2: MDHEN and SYDVKM. The ends were cut back, 7 bases at V and 7 bases at J, with 11 bases in the middle. The CDR3 DNA sequence: TGTGCCAGCAACGGGGGGCTTAATGAGCAGTTCTTC. It specifies CASNGGLNEQFF.

This clone came up a few times. The J gene is TRBJ2-4, the V gene TRBV28, with 10 positions matching TRBD1. Germline values: CDR1 MDHEN, CDR2 SYDVKM. V dropped 5 bases and J dropped 8; count of bases not matched to a gene: 6. This CDR3 is 14 amino acids long. This CDR3 reads CASSDWDRGYIQYF. As DNA, the CDR3 is TGTGCCAGCAGTGATTGGGACAGGGGATACATTCAGTACTTC.

The V gene is TRBV6-5, the J gene TRBJ2-7; 10 bases line up with TRBD1. CDR1 and CDR2 from the germline V gene are MNHEY and SVGAGI. With V trimmed by 5 bases and J by 2 bases, 6 bases remained unmatched. CDR3 length: 15 amino acids. Here the CDR3 DNA reads TGTGCCAGCAGTCGGGACAGGGGTATTCCCTACGAGCAGTACTTC. Its translation is CASSRDRGIPYEQYF.

The chain combines TRBV19 with TRBJ1-1, with D hard to call. Looked up from germline, CDR1 is LNHDA and CDR2 is SQIVND (reference sequence). Trimming removed 6 bases from V and 3 bases from J, with 5 bases in between. The CDR3 covers 11 residues. The CDR3 loop is CASRLDTEAFF. The CDR3 DNA reads as TGTGCCAGTAGACTGGACACTGAAGCTTTCTTT.

This clone was seen more than once but under ten times. The gene calls are TRBV28 and TRBJ1-1, with a tentative D call TRBD1 (6 bases). CDR1 is MDHEN, CDR2 SYDVKM, per germline. The CDR3 runs to 12 residues. With 6 bases removed from V and 10 bases from J, the gap between germline ends came to 15 bases. DNA of the CDR3: TGTGCCAGCAGACTCAACAGGGCGGTAGCTTTCTTT. It translates to CASRLNRAVAFF.

The CDR3 coding sequence is TGTGCCAGCAGTGGTCCAGTTGGCACTGAAGCTTTCTTT. Protein product: CASSGPVGTEAFF. The chain joins TRBV2 to TRBJ1-1; D remains ambiguous. The V end was cut by 4 bases, the J end by 4 bases, with 10 bases between. CDR1 is SNHLY, CDR2 FYNNEI, per germline. CDR3 length: 13 residues.

This clone was observed a handful of times. The chain employs TRBV7-2 and TRBJ2-7, with D tentatively TRBD1 (6 bases). With 4 bases removed from V and 3 bases from J, the gap between germline ends came to 10 bases. Germline V CDR1 and CDR2: SGHTA, FQGNSA. The CDR3 length is 13 residues. The CDR3 DNA sequence: TGTGCCAGCAGCTCAGACAGGTTCTACGAGCAGTACTTC. This codes for CASSSDRFYEQYF.

This clone was recorded at least ten times. The rearrangement joins TRBV6-1 to TRBJ1-1, with 8 bases matching TRBD1. Germline-derived CDR1 and CDR2 are MNHNS and SASEGT. The CDR3 is made up of 15 amino acids. V shed 4 bases, J shed 7 bases, and the junction held 11 bases outside the gene matches. The CDR3 spells CASSVQQGDYGEAFF. CDR3 nucleotide sequence: TGTGCCAGCAGTGTCCAACAGGGGGACTATGGTGAAGCTTTCTTT.

V usage is TRBV10-3 and J usage is TRBJ1-4; no firm D call. CDR3 length: 14 amino acids. CDR1 and CDR2 from the germline V gene are ENHRY and SYGVKD. With 0 bases removed from V and 5 bases from J, the gap between germline ends came to 7 bases. The CDR3 DNA follows: TGTGCCATCAGTGAGTCTCGGAGGAATGAAAAACTGTTTTTT. Amino acids: CAISESRRNEKLFF.

J is TRBJ1-4 and V is TRBV2; the D gene is possibly TRBD1 (6 bases). Germline CDR1 SNHLY, CDR2 FYNNEI. The V end was cut by 0 bases, the J end by 4 bases, with 12 bases between. The CDR3 loop spans 16 amino acids. The CDR3 is CASSEAIQGYNEKLFF. The CDR3 DNA sequence: TGTGCCAGCAGTGAAGCGATACAGGGTTATAATGAAAAACTGTTTTTT.

J is TRBJ1-1 and V is TRBV19; TRBD1 is a possible D gene (5 bases). The V gene's germline CDR1 is LNHDA and CDR2 SQIVND (reference sequence). This CDR3 is built from 16 residues. V was trimmed by 5 bases and J by 4 bases, leaving 20 bases between them. The CDR3 reads CASSEPGGGRRTEAFF. DNA of the CDR3: TGTGCCAGTAGTGAGCCTGGGGGGGGTAGGCGCACTGAAGCTTTCTTT.

This clone was counted only a few times. This specimen includes other DNA sequences encoding the same CDR3. The V and J genes are TRBV7-3 and TRBJ2-7; 8 positions agree with TRBD1. CDR3 length equals 14 residues. CDR1 SGHTA and CDR2 FQGTGA come from the germline V gene. Trimming at V came to 5 bases and at J to 2 bases, leaving 5 bases not matched to a gene. The DNA of the CDR3 is TGTGCCAGCAGCCTCGGACAGGGAGCCTACGAGCAGTACTTC. Protein sequence: CASSLGQGAYEQYF. The variable domain in full, with the rest retrieved from reference TRBV7-3 and TRBJ2-7, is GAGVSQTPSNKVTEKGKYVELRCDPISGHTALYWYRQSLGQGPEFLIYFQGTGAADDSGLPNDRFFAVRPEGSVSTLKIQRTERGDSAVYLCASSLGQGAYEQYFGPGTRLTVT.

The CDR3 loop is CASSFRQGTYNEQFF. The CDR3 coding sequence is TGTGCCAGCAGCTTTCGGCAGGGGACCTACAATGAGCAGTTCTTC. The chain is built from TRBV5-4 and TRBJ2-1, with D maybe TRBD1 (6 bases). Germline V lookup: CDR1 SGHNT, CDR2 YYREEE (reference sequence). V was trimmed by 2 bases and J by 2 bases, leaving 11 bases between them. CDR3 length equals 15 residues. The full variable domain, completed using reference TRBV5-4 and TRBJ2-1, is ETGVTQSPTHLIKTRGQQVTLRCSSQSGHNTVSWYQQALGQGPQFIFQYYREEENGRGNFPPRFSGLQFPNYSSELNVNALELDDSALYLCASSFRQGTYNEQFFGPGTRLTVL.

The rearrangement links TRBV25-1 to TRBJ1-2, with D perhaps matching TRBD1 (6 bases). The CDR3 runs to 14 residues. V lost 1 base to trimming and J lost 7 bases, with 13 bases between them. Germline V gives CDR1 MGHDK, CDR2 SYGVNS. DNA of the CDR3: TGTGCCAGCAGTGAATGGGCGGGGGGCCGTGGCTACACCTTC. It is translated as CASSEWAGGRGYTF.

Only a few counts were recorded for this clone. The chain links TRBV7-8 to TRBJ1-1; tentatively, D is TRBD1 (5 bases). The germline gives CDR1 SGHVS, CDR2 FQNEAQ. Deletions cut 5 bases from V and 6 bases from J, with 13 bases between. This CDR3 contains 13 residues. The CDR3, as DNA: TGTGCCAGCAGCCCTCCAGGGCACCCTGAAGCTTTCTTT. This gives the protein CASSPPGHPEAFF. Full variable domain (outside the CDR3, taken from reference TRBV7-8 and TRBJ1-1): GAGVSQSPRYKVAKRGQDVALRCDPISGHVSLFWYQQALGQGPEFLTYFQNEAQLDKSGLPSDRFFAERPEGSVSTLKIQRTQQEDSAVYLCASSPPGHPEAFFGQGTRLTVV.

V is TRBV19 and J is TRBJ1-1, with 7 bases that match TRBD1. This CDR3 spans 13 amino acids. V lost 5 bases and J lost 4; bases outside the gene matches: 4. From germline, CDR1 is LNHDA and CDR2 SQIVND (reference sequence). CDR3 sequence: CASSVRGTTEAFF. Here the CDR3 DNA reads TGTGCCAGTAGTGTCAGGGGGACCACTGAAGCTTTCTTT.

V and J are TRBV28 and TRBJ1-5; D is ambiguous. Germline CDR1 reads MDHEN; CDR2 reads SYDVKM. There are 10 residues in the CDR3. V dropped 6 bases and J dropped 10 bases, with 7 bases sitting between them. The CDR3 sequence: CASSRYPQHF. CDR3 DNA: TGTGCCAGCAGCAGATATCCCCAGCATTTT.